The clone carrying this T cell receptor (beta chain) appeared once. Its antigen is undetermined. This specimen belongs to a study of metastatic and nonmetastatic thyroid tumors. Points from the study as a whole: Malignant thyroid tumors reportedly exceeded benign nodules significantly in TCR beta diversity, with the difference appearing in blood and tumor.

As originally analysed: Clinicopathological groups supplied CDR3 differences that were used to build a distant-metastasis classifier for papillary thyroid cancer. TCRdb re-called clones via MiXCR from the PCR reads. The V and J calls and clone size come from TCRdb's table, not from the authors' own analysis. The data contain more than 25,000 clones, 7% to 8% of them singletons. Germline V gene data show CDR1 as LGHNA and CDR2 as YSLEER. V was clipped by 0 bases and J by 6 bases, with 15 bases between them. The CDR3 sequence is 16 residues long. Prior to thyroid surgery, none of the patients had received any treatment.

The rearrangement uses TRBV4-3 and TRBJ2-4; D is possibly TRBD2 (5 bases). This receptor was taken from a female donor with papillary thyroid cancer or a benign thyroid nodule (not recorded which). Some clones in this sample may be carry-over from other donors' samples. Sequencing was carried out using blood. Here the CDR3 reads CASSQDGKASLNIQYF. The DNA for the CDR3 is TGCGCCAGCAGCCAAGACGGGAAGGCCTCATTAAACATTCAGTACTTC.